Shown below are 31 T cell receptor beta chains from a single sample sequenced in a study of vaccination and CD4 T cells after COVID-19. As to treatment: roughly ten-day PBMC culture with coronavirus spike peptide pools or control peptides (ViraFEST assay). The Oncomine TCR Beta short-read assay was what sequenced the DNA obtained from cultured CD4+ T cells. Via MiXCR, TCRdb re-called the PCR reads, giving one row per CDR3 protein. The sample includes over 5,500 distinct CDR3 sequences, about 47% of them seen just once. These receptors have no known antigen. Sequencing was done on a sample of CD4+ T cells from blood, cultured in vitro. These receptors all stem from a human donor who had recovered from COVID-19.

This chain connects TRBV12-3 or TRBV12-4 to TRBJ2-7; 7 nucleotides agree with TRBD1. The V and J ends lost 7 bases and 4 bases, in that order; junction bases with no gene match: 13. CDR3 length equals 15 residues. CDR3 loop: CASTPGGTAQYEQYF. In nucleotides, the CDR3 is TGTGCCAGCACCCCCGGTGGGACAGCGCAATACGAGCAGTACTTC.

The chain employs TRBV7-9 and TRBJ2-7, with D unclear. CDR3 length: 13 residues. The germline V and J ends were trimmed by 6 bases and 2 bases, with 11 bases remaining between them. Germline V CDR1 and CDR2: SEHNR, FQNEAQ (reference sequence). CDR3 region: CASSQGGTYEQYF. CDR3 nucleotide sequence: TGTGCCAGCAGTCAAGGCGGTACCTACGAGCAGTACTTC.

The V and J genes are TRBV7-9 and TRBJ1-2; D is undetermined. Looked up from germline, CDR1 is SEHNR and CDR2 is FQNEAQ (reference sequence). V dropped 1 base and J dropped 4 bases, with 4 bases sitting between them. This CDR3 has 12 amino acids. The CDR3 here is CASSLEGYGYTF. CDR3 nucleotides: TGTGCCAGCAGCTTAGAGGGCTATGGCTACACCTTC.

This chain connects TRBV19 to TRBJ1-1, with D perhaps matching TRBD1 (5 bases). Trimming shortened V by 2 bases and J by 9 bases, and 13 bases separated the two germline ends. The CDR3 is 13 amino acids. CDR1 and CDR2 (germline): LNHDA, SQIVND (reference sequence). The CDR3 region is CASSITGGGKAFF. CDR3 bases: TGTGCCAGTAGTATAACCGGGGGGGGGAAAGCTTTCTTT.

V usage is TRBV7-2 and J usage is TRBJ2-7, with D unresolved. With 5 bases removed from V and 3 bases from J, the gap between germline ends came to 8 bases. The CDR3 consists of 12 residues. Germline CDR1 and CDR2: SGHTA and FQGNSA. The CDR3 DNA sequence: TGTGCCAGCAGCGTCGACCGCTACGAGCAGTACTTC. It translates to CASSVDRYEQYF.

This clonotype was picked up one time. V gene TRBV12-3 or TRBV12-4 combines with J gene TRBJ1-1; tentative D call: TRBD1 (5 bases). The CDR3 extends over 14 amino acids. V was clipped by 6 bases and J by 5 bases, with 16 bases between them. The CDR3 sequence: CASRGQTAGTEAFF. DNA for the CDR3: TGTGCCAGCAGGGGGCAGACCGCCGGGACTGAAGCTTTCTTT.

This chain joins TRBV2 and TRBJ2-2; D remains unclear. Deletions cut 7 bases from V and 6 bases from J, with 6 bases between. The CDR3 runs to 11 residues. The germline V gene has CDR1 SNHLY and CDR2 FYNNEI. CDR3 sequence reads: CASKMAGELFF. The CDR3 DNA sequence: TGTGCCAGCAAAATGGCCGGGGAGCTGTTTTTT. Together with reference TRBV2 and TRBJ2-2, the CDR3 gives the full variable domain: EPEVTQTPSHQVTQMGQEVILRCVPISNHLYFYWYRQILGQKVEFLVSFYNNEISEKSEIFDDQFSVERPDGSNFTLKIRSTKLEDSAMYFCASKMAGELFFGEGSRLTVL.

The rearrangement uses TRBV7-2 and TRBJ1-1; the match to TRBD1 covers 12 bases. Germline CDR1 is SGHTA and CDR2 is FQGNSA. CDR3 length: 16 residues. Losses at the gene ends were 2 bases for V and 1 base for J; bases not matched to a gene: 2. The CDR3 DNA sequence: TGTGCCAGCAGCTTAAGGGACAGGGGGCAGAACACTGAAGCTTTCTTT. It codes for CASSLRDRGQNTEAFF.

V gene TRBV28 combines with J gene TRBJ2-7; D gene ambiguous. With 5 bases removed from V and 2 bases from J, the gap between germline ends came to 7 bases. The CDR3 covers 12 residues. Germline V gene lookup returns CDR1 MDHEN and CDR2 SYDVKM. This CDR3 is CASSDTTYEQYF. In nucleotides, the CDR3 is TGTGCCAGCAGTGACACCACCTACGAGCAGTACTTC.

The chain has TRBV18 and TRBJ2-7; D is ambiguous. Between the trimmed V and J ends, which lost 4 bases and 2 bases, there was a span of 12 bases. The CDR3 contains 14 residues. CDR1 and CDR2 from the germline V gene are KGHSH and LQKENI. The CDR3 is CASSRGQSAYEQYF. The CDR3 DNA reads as TGTGCCAGCTCACGGGGTCAGTCCGCCTACGAGCAGTACTTC.

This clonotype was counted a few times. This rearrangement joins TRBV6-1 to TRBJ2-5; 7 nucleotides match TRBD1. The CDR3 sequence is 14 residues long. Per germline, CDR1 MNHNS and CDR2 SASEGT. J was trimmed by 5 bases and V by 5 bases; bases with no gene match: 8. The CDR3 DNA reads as TGTGCCAGCAGTCCAGGGGGACGGTTCGAGACCCAGTACTTC. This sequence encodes CASSPGGRFETQYF.

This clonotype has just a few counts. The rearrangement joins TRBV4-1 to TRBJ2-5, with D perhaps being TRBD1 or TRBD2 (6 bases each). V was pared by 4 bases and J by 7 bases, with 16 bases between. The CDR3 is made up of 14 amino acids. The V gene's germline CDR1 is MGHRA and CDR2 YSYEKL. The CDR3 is CASSRGQWGGTQYF. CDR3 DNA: TGCGCCAGCAGCCGCGGACAGTGGGGAGGGACCCAGTACTTC.

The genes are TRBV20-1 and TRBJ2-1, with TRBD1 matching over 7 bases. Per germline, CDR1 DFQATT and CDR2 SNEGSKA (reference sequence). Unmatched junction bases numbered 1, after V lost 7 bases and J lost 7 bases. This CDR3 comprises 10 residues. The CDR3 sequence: CSVQGNEQFF. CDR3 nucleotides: TGCAGTGTACAGGGGAATGAGCAGTTCTTC.

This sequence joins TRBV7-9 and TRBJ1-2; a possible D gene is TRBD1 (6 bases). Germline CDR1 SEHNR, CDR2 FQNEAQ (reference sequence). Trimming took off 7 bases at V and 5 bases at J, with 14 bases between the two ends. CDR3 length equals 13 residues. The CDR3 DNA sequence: TGTGCCAGCACTCCGAGAGGGGGATATGGCTACACCTTC. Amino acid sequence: CASTPRGGYGYTF. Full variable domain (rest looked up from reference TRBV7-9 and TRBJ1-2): DTGVSQNPRHKITKRGQNVTFRCDPISEHNRLYWYRQTLGQGPEFLTYFQNEAQLEKSRLLSDRFSAERPKGSFSTLEIQRTEQGDSAMYLCASTPRGGYGYTFGSGTRLTVV.

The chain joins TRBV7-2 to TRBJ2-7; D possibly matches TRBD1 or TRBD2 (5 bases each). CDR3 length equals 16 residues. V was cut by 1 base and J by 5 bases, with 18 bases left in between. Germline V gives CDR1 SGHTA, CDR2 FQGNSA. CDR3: CASSLGYSRLGDEQYF. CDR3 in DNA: TGTGCCAGCAGCTTAGGGTACAGCCGGTTGGGGGACGAGCAGTACTTC.

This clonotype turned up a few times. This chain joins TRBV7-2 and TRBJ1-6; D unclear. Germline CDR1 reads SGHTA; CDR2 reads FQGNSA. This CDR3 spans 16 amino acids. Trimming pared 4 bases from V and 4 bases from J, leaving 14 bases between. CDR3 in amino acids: CASSSRPGPYNSPLHF. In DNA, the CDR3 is TGTGCCAGCAGCTCCCGCCCGGGCCCGTATAATTCACCCCTCCACTTT.

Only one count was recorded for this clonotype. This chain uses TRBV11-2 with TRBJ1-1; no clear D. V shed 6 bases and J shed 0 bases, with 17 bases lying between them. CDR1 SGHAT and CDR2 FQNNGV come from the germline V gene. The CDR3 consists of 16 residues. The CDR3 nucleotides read TGTGCCAGCAGGACACTCAGAAAGAACCTGAACACTGAAGCTTTCTTT. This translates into CASRTLRKNLNTEAFF. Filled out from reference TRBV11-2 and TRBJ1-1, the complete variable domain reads EAGVAQSPRYKIIEKRQSVAFWCNPISGHATLYWYQQILGQGPKLLIQFQNNGVVDDSQLPKDRFSAERLKGVDSTLKIQPAKLEDSAVYLCASRTLRKNLNTEAFFGQGTRLTVV.

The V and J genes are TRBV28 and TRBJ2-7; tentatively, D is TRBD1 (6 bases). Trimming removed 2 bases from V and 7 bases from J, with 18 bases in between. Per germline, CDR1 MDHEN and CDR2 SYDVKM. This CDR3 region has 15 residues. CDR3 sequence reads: CASSLPGQGQMEQYF. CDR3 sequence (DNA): TGTGCCAGCAGTTTACCGGGACAAGGCCAAATGGAGCAGTACTTC.

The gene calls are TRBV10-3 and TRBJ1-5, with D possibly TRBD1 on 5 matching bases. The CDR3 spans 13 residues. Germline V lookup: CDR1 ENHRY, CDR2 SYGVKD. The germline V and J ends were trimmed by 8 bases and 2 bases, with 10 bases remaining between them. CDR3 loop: CAIQGEGNQPQHF. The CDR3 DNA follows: TGTGCCATCCAGGGAGAGGGCAATCAGCCCCAGCATTTT.

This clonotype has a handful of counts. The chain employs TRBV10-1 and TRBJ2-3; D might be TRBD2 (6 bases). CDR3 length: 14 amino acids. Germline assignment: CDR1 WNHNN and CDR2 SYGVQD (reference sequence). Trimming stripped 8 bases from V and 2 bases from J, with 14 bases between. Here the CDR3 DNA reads TGCGCCAGCTTGCGGCGGGGCGCCACAGATACGCAGTATTTT. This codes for CASLRRGATDTQYF.

The CDR3 bases are TGTGCCAGCAGTCGGGGTGGACCGTCCGGGTTTGGCTACACCTTC. It codes for CASSRGGPSGFGYTF. The chain recombines TRBV28 with TRBJ1-2; D ambiguous. V dropped 5 bases and J dropped 7 bases, with 20 bases sitting between them. Germline V gene lookup returns CDR1 MDHEN and CDR2 SYDVKM. The CDR3 has 15 amino acids.

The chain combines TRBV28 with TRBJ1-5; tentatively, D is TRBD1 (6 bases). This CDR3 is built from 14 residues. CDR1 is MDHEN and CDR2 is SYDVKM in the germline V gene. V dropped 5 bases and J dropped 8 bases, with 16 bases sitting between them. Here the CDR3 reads CASSNEGGPKPQHF. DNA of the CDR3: TGTGCCAGCAGTAATGAGGGGGGTCCCAAGCCCCAGCATTTT.

CDR3 sequence: CASSLRGGVGVNEQFF. In DNA form, the CDR3 reads TGTGCCAGCAGCCTCCGAGGCGGGGTAGGGGTCAATGAGCAGTTCTTC. V gene TRBV7-3 combines with J gene TRBJ2-7; TRBD2 is a possible D gene (6 bases). The tail of the sequence fits TRBJ2-1 better, so the J call may be wrong. CDR3 length: 16 residues. Germline V gives CDR1 SGHTA, CDR2 FQGTGA.

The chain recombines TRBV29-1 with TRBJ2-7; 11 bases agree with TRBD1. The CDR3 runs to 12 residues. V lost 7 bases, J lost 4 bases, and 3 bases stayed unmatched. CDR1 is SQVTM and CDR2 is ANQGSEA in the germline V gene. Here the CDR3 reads CSGGQGAYEQYF. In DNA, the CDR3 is TGCAGCGGAGGACAGGGGGCTTACGAGCAGTACTTC.

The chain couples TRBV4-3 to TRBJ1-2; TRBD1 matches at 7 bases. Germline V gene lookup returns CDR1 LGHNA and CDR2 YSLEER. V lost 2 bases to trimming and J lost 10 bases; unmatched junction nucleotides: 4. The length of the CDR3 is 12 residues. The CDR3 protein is CASSQRGRVYTF. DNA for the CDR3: TGCGCCAGCAGCCAAAGGGGGCGAGTCTACACCTTC.

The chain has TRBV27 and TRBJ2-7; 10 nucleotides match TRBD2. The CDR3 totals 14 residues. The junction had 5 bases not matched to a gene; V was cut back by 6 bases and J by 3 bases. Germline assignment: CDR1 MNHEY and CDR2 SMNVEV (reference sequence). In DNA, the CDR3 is TGTGCCAGCAGACCGAGGACTAGCGGCTACGAGCAGTACTTC. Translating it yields CASRPRTSGYEQYF.

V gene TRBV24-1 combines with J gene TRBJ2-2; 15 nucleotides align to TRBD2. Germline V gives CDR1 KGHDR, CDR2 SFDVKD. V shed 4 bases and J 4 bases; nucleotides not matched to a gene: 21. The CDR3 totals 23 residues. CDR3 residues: CATSELPVWTSGRASLGTGELFF. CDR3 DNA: TGTGCCACCAGTGAATTACCCGTATGGACTAGCGGGAGGGCCAGTCTAGGCACCGGGGAGCTGTTTTTT.

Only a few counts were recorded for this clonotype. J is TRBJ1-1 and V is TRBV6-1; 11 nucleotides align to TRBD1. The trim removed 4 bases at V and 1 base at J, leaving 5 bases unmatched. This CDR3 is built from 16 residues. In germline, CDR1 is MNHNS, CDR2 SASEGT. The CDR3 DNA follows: TGTGCCAGCAGTGGGACAGGGGGCGCTGGGAACACTGAAGCTTTCTTT. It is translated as CASSGTGGAGNTEAFF.

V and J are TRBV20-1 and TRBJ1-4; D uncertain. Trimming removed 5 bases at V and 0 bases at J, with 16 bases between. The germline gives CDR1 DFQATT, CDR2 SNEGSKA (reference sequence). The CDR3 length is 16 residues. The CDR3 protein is CSAESGGDATNEKLFF. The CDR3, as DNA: TGCAGTGCTGAAAGTGGTGGTGATGCAACTAATGAAAAACTGTTTTTT.

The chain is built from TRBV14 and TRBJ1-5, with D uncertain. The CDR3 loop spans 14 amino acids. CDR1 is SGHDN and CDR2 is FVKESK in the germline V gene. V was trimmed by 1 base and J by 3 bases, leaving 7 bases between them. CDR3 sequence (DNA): TGTGCCAGCAGCCAAGCGGGCAACAATCAGCCCCAGCATTTT. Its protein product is CASSQAGNNQPQHF.

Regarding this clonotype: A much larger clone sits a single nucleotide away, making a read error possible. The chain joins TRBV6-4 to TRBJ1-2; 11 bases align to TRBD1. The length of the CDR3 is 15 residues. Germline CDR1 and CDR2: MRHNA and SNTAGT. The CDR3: CASSDRGQGGDGCTF. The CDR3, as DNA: TGTGCCAGCAGTGACCGGGGACAGGGGGGGGATGGCTGCACCTTC.